This TCR beta chain appears in the sequencing data of a study of blood T cells in healthy people across ages. Study-wide points: No conclusive comparison of naive versus antigen-experienced cells was possible with unsorted PBMCs.

There were at least 5 micrograms of total RNA extracted from every sample. The germline V and J ends were trimmed by 4 bases and 3 bases, with 13 bases remaining between them. From germline, CDR1 is KGHSH and CDR2 LQKENI. The CDR3 is made up of 15 amino acids. As concerns this clonotype: Its antigen remains unidentified.

The use of a sample-barcoded 5' primer and a J-beta primer mix characterized a second PCR of about 7 to 12 cycles. Each single sample gave us at least 2.5 million CDR3-containing paired-end reads. TCRdb called the 5' RACE reads again in MiXCR, with one record for every CDR3 protein. Of over 1,500,000 distinct CDR3 sequences in the sample, less than 50% were seen once. The TCR was taken from a woman in her 40s in good health. Sequenced sample: blood. The rearrangement joins TRBV18 to TRBJ1-5; no reliable D call. CDR3 amino acids: CASSQKADSNQPQHF. For the CDR3, the DNA is TGTGCCAGCTCACAGAAGGCGGACTCCAATCAGCCCCAGCATTTT.